These 16 T cell receptor beta chains originate from one sample sequenced in a study of prognosis after radiotherapy for stage I lung cancer. The genomic DNA TCR beta CDR3 region underwent two rounds of multiplex PCR. Primers specific to each TRBV and TRBJ gene drove first-round PCR. One entry per CDR3 protein, called by TCRdb with MiXCR from the multiplex PCR reads. The sample records over 14,000 distinct CDR3 sequences, about a quarter being singletons. Sequencing was performed on PBMCs, taken before or after stereotactic body radiation therapy (not recorded which). The receptors were sampled from a donor of 50 years or more with non-small cell lung cancer.

This clonotype has ten or more counts. The CDR3 reads CASSQGVTGAVGELFF. The CDR3 nucleotides read TGTGCCAGCAGCCAAGGCGTCACAGGGGCAGTCGGGGAGCTGTTTTTT. J is TRBJ2-2 and V is TRBV3-1; 7 bases are a match to TRBD1. This CDR3 is built from 16 residues. Germline V gives CDR1 LGHDT, CDR2 YNNKEL (reference sequence). J gave up 7 bases and V 1 base, and 9 bases lay outside the gene matches.

In its sample, this clonotype was seen many times. The V call is TRBV3-1, the J call TRBJ2-3; D is possibly TRBD2 (5 bases). Germline V gene data show CDR1 as LGHDT and CDR2 as YNNKEL (reference sequence). The CDR3 totals 12 residues. The ends were cut back, 1 base at V and 10 bases at J, with 9 bases in the middle. The CDR3: CASSQGLGAQYF. The CDR3 region has the DNA TGTGCCAGCAGCCAAGGCCTGGGAGCGCAGTATTTT.

This clonotype was seen a single time. The V gene is TRBV6-2 or TRBV6-3, the J gene TRBJ1-2, with TRBD1 matching 9 bases. V dropped 6 bases and J dropped 10; count of bases not matched to a gene: 9. The CDR3 is 13 residues long. Germline V gives CDR1 MNHEY, CDR2 SVGEGT. The CDR3 is CASRIDRGADYTF. The CDR3 nucleotides read TGTGCCAGCAGAATCGACAGGGGGGCTGACTACACCTTC.

The chain employs TRBV12-3 or TRBV12-4 and TRBJ2-7; no clear D. The CDR3 spans 12 residues. Trimming cost V 8 bases and J 3 bases, with 11 bases left between them. The CDR3 reads CASQNRNYEQYF. In DNA form, the CDR3 reads TGTGCCAGCCAAAACCGGAACTACGAGCAGTACTTC.

This clonotype is medium-sized (0.01 to 0.1%) within its sample. V and J are TRBV15 and TRBJ2-7; D uncertain. The germline V and J ends were trimmed by 0 bases and 0 bases, with 6 bases remaining between them. Germline assignment: CDR1 LNHNV and CDR2 YYDKDF (reference sequence). The CDR3 has 14 residues. The CDR3 sequence is CATSREQSSYEQYF. In DNA, the CDR3 is TGTGCCACCAGCAGAGAACAGAGCTCCTACGAGCAGTACTTC.

This sequence joins TRBV5-6 and TRBJ2-5; 7 bases agree with TRBD2. The CDR3 has 15 amino acids. CDR1 SGHDT and CDR2 YYEEEE come from the germline V gene. The junction had 9 bases not matched to a gene; V was cut back by 2 bases and J by 5 bases. Written as DNA, the CDR3 is TGTGCCAGCAGCTTTGAGTGGACTAGTCAGGAGACCCAGTACTTC. This codes for CASSFEWTSQETQYF.

This clonotype was found many times. The chain couples TRBV3-1 to TRBJ2-3; a weak D match, TRBD2 (6 bases). Trimming removed 4 bases from V and 3 bases from J, with 17 bases in between. The CDR3 has 16 amino acids. In germline, CDR1 is LGHDT, CDR2 YNNKEL (reference sequence). The CDR3 protein is CASSRLGGGVTDTQYF. CDR3 nucleotide sequence: TGTGCCAGCAGCCGCCTGGGAGGAGGAGTAACAGATACGCAGTATTTT.

The J gene is TRBJ2-4, the V gene TRBV29-1; D unclear. The V gene lost 7 bases and the J gene lost 2 bases, with 15 bases spanning the gap. The CDR3 is 14 residues long. Germline V gene sequence: CDR1 SQVTM, CDR2 ANQGSEA. The CDR3, as DNA: TGCAGCGCCGCGGTGGGGTACCCCAAAAACATTCAGTACTTC. It translates to CSAAVGYPKNIQYF.

Notes on this clonotype: At one end the junction does not follow the germline gene, possibly because of a read error. V and J are TRBV28 and TRBJ2-1; 10 bases are a match to TRBD2. This CDR3 is 16 amino acids long. In germline, CDR1 is MDHEN, CDR2 SYDVKM. The CDR3 region has the DNA TGTGCGAGCAGTTTACTTAGACTAGCGGGTGGGAATGAGCAGTTCTTC. Its protein is CASSLLRLAGGNEQFF.

This clonotype occurred many times. This chain links TRBV7-3 with TRBJ2-1, with TRBD2 identical over 7 bases. This CDR3 contains 15 residues. V dropped 5 bases and J dropped 4; count of bases not matched to a gene: 8. The germline V gene has CDR1 SGHTA and CDR2 FQGTGA. CDR3 nucleotides: TGTGCCAGCAGCGACCGGGACTACCCTTACAATGAGCAGTTCTTC. Its translation is CASSDRDYPYNEQFF.

At least ten counts were recorded for this clonotype. The V and J genes are TRBV4-1 and TRBJ2-1, with TRBD2 matching 10 bases. V lost 4 bases to trimming and J lost 1 base; unmatched junction nucleotides: 1. The CDR3 has 15 amino acids. Germline CDR1 reads MGHRA; CDR2 reads YSYEKL. The CDR3 sequence is CASSPTSGSYNEQFF. The CDR3 DNA reads TGCGCCAGCAGCCCGACTAGCGGGTCCTACAATGAGCAGTTCTTC.

On this clonotype itself: With only one base between it and a far larger clone, this is likely a read error. The V call is TRBV7-9, the J call TRBJ2-1; D call uncertain. Germline loops: CDR1 SEHNR, CDR2 FQNEAQ (reference sequence). V lost 5 bases and J 11 bases, leaving 16 bases between the germline ends. The CDR3 covers 13 residues. Here the CDR3 DNA reads TGTGCCAGCAGCCCCCGTCCACGTAATCAGCAGTTCTTC. Amino acids: CASSPRPRNQQFF.

This clonotype rates as medium-sized (0.01 to 0.1%). This rearrangement joins TRBV11-3 to TRBJ2-1; D gene unclear. This CDR3 has 12 residues. The V gene's germline CDR1 is SGHNT and CDR2 YENEEA. The V end lost 5 bases, the J end lost 4 bases, and 6 bases lay between the germline ends. The CDR3 DNA sequence: TGTGCCAGCAGCCCGGGTTACAATGAGCAGTTCTTC. It codes for CASSPGYNEQFF. Looking up the rest from reference TRBV11-3 and TRBJ2-1 gives the full variable domain: EAGVVQSPRYKIIEKKQPVAFWCNPISGHNTLYWYLQNLGQGPELLIRYENEEAVDDSQLPKDRFSAERLKGVDSTLKIQPAELGDSAVYLCASSPGYNEQFFGPGTRLTVL.

This clonotype was seen at least ten times. V usage is TRBV2 and J usage is TRBJ2-7; 10 bases map to TRBD2. The CDR3 loop spans 13 amino acids. Germline V gives CDR1 SNHLY, CDR2 FYNNEI. The V segment lost 8 bases and the J segment 5 bases; nucleotides outside the gene matches: 6. CDR3 bases: TGTGCCAGCTTAGCGGGAGGCCTCGACGAGCAGTACTTC. Translated, it gives CASLAGGLDEQYF.

This clonotype is labeled medium-sized. The chain employs TRBV7-8 and TRBJ2-1; 13 nucleotides align to TRBD2. The V gene end was trimmed by 5 bases and the J gene end by 1 base; junction bases not matched to a gene: 17. Germline CDR1 SGHVS, CDR2 FQNEAQ. This CDR3 has 21 residues. CDR3 DNA sequence: TGTGCCAGCAGCCCAACCCGGGACGGTGGACTAGCGGGAGTGTCCTACAATGAGCAGTTCTTC. Protein product: CASSPTRDGGLAGVSYNEQFF.

Within the sample, this clonotype is medium-sized. The rearrangement links TRBV6-1 to TRBJ1-5; D perhaps matches TRBD1 (5 bases). Trimming pared 7 bases from V and 5 bases from J, leaving 15 bases between. The germline V gene encodes CDR1 MNHNS and CDR2 SASEGT. The CDR3 extends over 14 amino acids. The CDR3 protein is CASKPGGRDQPQHF. The CDR3 nucleotides are TGTGCCAGCAAGCCCGGGGGGAGGGATCAGCCCCAGCATTTT.